This T cell receptor beta chain was captured by sequencing in a study of blood T cell repertoires in COVID-19. Background on the study: The United States, Italy and Spain provided the acute and convalescent COVID-19 samples. PBMCs, B-cell-depleted T cells, or T cells were the source of the cDNA or gDNA that made up the material.

Per the original methods: Nucleated cell number was recorded as an estimate derived from reference gene primer amplification. Generated by immunoSEQ multiplex PCR, the TCRdb table keeps only in-frame clones and is missing some. That table gives V, J and clone size, and the DNA gave D and trimming. The sample contains about 73,000 clones, about 79% of which appear only once. There are 12 residues in the CDR3. V shed 2 bases and J shed 6 bases, with 5 bases lying between them. Germline V gives CDR1 LNHDA, CDR2 SQIVND (reference sequence). The TCR was taken from a woman aged 55-75 years with acute or convalescent COVID-19. Input material: peripheral blood. The chain carries TRBV19 and TRBJ1-5; no reliable D call. DNA for the CDR3: TGTGCCAGTAGTATACTAGGTCAGCCCCAGCATTTT. Its protein product is CASSILGQPQHF.